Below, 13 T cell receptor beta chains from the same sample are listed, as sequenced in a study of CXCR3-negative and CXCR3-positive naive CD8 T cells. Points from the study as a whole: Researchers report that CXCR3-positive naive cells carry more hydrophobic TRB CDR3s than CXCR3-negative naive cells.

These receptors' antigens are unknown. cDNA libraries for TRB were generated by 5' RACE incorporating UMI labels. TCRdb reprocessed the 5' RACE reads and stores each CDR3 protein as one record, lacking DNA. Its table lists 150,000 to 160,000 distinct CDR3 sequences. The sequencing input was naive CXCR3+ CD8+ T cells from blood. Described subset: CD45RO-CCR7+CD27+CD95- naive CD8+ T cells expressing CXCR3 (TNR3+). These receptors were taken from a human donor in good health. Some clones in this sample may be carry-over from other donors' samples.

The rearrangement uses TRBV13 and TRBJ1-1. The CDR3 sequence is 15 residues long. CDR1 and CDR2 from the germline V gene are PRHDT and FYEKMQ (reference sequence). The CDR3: CASSPPGPVNTEAFF.

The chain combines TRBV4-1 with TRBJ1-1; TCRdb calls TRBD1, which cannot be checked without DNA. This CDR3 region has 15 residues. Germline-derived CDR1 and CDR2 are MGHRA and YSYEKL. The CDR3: CASSQEGQGRTEAFF.

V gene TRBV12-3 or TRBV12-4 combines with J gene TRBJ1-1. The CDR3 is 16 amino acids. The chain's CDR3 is CASSSRAPLGNTEAFF.

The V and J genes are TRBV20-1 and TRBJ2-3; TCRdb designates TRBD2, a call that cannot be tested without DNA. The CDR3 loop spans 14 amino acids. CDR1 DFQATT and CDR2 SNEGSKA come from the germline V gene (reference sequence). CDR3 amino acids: CSATRLAGVDTQYF.

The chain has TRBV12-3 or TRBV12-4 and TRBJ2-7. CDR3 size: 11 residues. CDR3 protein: CASSHTYEQYF.

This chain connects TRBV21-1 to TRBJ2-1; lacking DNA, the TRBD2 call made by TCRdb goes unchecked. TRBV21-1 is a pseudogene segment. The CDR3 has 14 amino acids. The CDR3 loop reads CASSREGSDNEQFF.

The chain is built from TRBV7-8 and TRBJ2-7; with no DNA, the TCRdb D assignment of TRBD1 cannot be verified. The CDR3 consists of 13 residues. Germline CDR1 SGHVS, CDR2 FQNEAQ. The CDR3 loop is CASSPDSGHEQYF.

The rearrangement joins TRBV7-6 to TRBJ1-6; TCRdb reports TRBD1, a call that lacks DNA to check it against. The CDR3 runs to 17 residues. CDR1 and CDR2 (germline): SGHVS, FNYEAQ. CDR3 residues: CASSWTGGSTYNSPLHF.

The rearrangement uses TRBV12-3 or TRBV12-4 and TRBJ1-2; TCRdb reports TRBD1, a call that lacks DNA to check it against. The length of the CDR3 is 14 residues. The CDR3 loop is CASSLVGRNYGYTF.

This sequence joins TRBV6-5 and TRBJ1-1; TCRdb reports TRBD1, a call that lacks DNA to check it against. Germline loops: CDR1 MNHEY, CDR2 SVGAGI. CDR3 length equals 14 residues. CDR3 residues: CASSYRGQATEAFF.

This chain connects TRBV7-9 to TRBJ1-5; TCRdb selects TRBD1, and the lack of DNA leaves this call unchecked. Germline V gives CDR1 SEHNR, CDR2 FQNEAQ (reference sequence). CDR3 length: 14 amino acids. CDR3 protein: CASSLTDSDQPQHF.

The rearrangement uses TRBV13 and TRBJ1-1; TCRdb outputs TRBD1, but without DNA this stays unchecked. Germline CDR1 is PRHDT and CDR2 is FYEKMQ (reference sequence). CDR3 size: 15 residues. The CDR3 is CAGSLRAGGNTEAFF.

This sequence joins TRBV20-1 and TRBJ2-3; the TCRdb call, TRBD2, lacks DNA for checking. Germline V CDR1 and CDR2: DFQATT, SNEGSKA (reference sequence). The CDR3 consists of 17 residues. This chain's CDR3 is CSARDTPTSGFADTQYF.